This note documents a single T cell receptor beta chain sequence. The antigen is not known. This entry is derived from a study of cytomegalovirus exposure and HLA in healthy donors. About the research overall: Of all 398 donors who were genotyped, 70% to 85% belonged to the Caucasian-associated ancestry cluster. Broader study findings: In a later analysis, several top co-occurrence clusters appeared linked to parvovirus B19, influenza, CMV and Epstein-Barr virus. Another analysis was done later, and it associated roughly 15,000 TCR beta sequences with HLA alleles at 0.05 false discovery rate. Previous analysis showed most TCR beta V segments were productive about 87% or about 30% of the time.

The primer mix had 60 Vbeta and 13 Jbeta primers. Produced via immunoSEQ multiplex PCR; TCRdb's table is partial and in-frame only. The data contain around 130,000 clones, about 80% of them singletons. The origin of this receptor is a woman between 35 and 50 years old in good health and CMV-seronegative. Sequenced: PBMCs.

The CDR3 sequence: CASSERTGLNEKLFF. Here the CDR3 DNA reads TGTGCCAGCAGTGAGAGGACAGGGCTTAATGAAAAACTGTTTTTT. V gene TRBV27 combines with J gene TRBJ1-4, with 8 bases matching TRBD1. V shed 5 bases, J shed 4 bases, and the junction held 6 bases outside the gene matches. This CDR3 comprises 15 residues. Germline CDR1 is MNHEY and CDR2 is SMNVEV (reference sequence).